This TCR beta chain emerged from a study of cytomegalovirus exposure and HLA in healthy donors. This CDR3 spans 14 amino acids. The V gene end was trimmed by 7 bases and the J gene end by 1 base; junction bases not matched to a gene: 9. Germline CDR1 SQVTM, CDR2 ANQGSEA. On this clone: The antigen is not known.

Study-wide findings and caveats: Apart from CMV serostatus, no immune exposure information was available.

The PCR contained 60 Vbeta and 13 Jbeta primers. Some clones are missing from TCRdb's copy, which holds only in-frame ones; the method was immunoSEQ multiplex PCR. Among approximately 150,000 clones listed, about three quarters were seen once. Sequenced sample: PBMCs. The TCR originated in a woman between 25 and 40 years old in good health and CMV-seropositive. V and J are TRBV29-1 and TRBJ1-1, with 7 nucleotides matching TRBD1. CDR3 in amino acids: CSAVTGTENTEAFF. The CDR3 region has the DNA TGCAGCGCCGTTACCGGGACAGAGAACACTGAAGCTTTCTTT.